The clone carrying this T cell receptor (beta chain) was recorded at least ten times. No antigen is known for it. MiXCR, applied by TCRdb to the 5' RACE reads, yields one record per CDR3 protein. Altogether fewer than 450,000 distinct CDR3 sequences are present, roughly 4.3% being singletons, with the ten largest covering 24%. This CDR3 comprises 12 residues. The germline V gene encodes CDR1 MDHEN and CDR2 SYDVKM. V lost 10 bases and J lost 1, with 10 bases in between. The record originates from a study of T cells after yellow fever vaccination. The study, taken as a whole, reports: Primary-vaccination clones mostly resurfaced post-booster (about 95% CD4, under 90% CD8).

Specimen: PBMCs, collected 5 days after the yellow fever booster vaccination. The sequence derives from a man aged 18 to 30 who received the YFV17D yellow fever vaccine. This rearrangement joins TRBV28 to TRBJ1-1; no firm D call. CDR3 nucleotide sequence: TGTGCCACCTCGTGGGGGAACACTGAAGCTTTCTTT. It is translated as CATSWGNTEAFF.